This T cell receptor (beta chain) emerged from a study of chronic HIV infection and antiretroviral therapy. TCRdb re-called the 5' RACE reads with MiXCR, one entry per CDR3 protein. The sample carries roughly 48,000 distinct CDR3 sequences, roughly 19% recorded once. The CDR3 has 14 amino acids. The chain employs TRBV21-1 and TRBJ1-1. TRBV21-1 corresponds to a pseudogene. The sequencing sample was made of peripheral blood. This receptor was obtained from an adult who had HIV and had not received antiretroviral therapy, or was an uninfected healthy control (not recorded which). The CDR3 is CASRGPDGWAEAFF. The CDR3 region has the DNA TGTGCCAGCAGGGGTCCTGACGGGTGGGCTGAAGCTTTCTTT.